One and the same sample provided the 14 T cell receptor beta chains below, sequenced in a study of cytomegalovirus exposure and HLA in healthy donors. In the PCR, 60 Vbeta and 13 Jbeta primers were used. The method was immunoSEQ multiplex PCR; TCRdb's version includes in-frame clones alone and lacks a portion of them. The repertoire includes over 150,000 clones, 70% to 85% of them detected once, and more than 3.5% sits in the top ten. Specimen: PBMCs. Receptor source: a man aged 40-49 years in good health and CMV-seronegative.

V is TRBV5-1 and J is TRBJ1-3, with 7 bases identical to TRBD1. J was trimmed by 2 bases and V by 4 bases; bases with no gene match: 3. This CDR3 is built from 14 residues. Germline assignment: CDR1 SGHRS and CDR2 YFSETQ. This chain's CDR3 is CASSQGGAGNTIYF. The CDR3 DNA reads TGCGCCAGCAGCCAGGGGGGTGCTGGAAACACCATATATTTT.

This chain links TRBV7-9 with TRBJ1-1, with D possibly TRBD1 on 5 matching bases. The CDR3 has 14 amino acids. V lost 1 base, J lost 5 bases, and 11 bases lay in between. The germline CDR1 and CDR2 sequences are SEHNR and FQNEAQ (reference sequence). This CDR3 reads CASSLGLGGTEAFF. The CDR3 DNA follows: TGTGCCAGCAGCTTAGGGCTCGGGGGGACTGAAGCTTTCTTT.

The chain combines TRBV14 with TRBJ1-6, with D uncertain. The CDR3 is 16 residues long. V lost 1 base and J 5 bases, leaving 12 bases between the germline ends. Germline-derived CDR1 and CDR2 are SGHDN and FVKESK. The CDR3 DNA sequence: TGTGCCAGCAGCCAAGTCGGGGTCCTGAATAATTCACCCCTCCACTTT. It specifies CASSQVGVLNNSPLHF.

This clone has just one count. The CDR3, as DNA: TGTGCCAGCAGCCCAGGACAGATCCAAGAGACCCAGTACTTC. Translation gives CASSPGQIQETQYF. The rearrangement joins TRBV14 to TRBJ2-5; a weak D match, TRBD1 (6 bases). Per germline, CDR1 SGHDN and CDR2 FVKESK. Trimming removed 4 bases at V and 1 base at J, with 10 bases between. This CDR3 has 14 amino acids.

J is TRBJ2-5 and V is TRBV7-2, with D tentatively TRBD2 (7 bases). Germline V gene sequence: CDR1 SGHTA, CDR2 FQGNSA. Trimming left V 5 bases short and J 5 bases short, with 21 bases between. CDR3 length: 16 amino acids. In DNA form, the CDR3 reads TGTGCCAGCAGCACACGGGGGGCACCTAATTCGGAGACCCAGTACTTC. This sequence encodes CASSTRGAPNSETQYF.

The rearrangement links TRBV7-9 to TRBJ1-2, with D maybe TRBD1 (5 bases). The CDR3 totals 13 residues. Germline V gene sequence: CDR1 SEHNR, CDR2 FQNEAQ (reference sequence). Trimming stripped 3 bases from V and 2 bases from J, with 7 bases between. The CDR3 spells CASSFGGNYGYTF. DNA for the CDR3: TGTGCCAGCAGCTTCGGGGGGAACTATGGCTACACCTTC.

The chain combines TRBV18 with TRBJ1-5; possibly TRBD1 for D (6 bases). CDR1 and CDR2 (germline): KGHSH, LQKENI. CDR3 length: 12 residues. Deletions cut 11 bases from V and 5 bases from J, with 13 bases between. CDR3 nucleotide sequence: TGTGCCCGCCCGGGGGGCGATCAGCCCCAGCATTTT. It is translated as CARPGGDQPQHF.

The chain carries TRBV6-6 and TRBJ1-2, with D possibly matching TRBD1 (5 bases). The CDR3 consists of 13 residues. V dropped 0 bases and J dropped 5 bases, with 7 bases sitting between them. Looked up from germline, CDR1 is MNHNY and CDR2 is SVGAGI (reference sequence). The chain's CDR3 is CASSYSTDYGYTF. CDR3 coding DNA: TGTGCCAGCAGTTACTCGACAGATTATGGCTACACCTTC.

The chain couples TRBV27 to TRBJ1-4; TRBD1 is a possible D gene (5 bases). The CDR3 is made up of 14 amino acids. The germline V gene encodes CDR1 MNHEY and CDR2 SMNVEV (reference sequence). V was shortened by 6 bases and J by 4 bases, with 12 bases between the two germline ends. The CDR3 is CASSLFGGNEKLFF. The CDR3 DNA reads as TGTGCCAGCAGCTTGTTCGGGGGTAATGAAAAACTGTTTTTT.

CDR3 protein: CASMPRGTVAKNIQYF. The CDR3 coding sequence is TGTGCCAGCATGCCCCGTGGAACAGTAGCCAAAAACATTCAGTACTTC. The rearrangement uses TRBV25-1 and TRBJ2-4, with unresolved D. The germline gives CDR1 MGHDK, CDR2 SYGVNS. The CDR3 sequence is 16 residues long. Trimming left V 7 bases short and J 0 bases short, with 16 bases between.

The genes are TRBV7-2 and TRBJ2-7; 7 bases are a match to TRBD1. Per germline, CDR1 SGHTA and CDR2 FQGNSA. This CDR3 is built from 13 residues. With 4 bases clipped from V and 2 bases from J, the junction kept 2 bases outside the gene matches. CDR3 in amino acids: CTSSSGQTYEQYF. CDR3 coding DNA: TGTACCAGCAGCTCGGGACAGACCTACGAGCAGTACTTC.

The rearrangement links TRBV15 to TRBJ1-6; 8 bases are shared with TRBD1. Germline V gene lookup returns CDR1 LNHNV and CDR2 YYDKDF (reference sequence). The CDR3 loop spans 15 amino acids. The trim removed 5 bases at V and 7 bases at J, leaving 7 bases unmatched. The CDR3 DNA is TGTGCCACCAGCGCCCAGACAGGGGCCAATTCACCCCTCCACTTT. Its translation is CATSAQTGANSPLHF.

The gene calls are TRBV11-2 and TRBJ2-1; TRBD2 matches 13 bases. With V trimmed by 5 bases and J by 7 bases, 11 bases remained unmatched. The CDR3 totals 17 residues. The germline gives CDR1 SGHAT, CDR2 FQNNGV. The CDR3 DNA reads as TGTGCCAGCAGCCCCGGGAGACTAGCGGGGGGCCCGAATGAGCAGTTCTTC. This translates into CASSPGRLAGGPNEQFF. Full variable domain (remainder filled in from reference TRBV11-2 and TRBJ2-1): EAGVAQSPRYKIIEKRQSVAFWCNPISGHATLYWYQQILGQGPKLLIQFQNNGVVDDSQLPKDRFSAERLKGVDSTLKIQPAKLEDSAVYLCASSPGRLAGGPNEQFFGPGTRLTVL.

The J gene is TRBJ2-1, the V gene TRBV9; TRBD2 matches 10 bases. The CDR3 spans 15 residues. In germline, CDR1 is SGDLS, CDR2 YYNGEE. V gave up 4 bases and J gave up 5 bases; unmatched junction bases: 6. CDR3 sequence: CASSSSGGVNNEQFF. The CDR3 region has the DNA TGTGCCAGCAGCTCAAGCGGGGGGGTAAACAATGAGCAGTTCTTC.